The present T cell receptor (beta chain) was sequenced within a study of radiotherapy plus CTLA-4 blockade in lung cancer. About the research overall: Of the patients, 15% to 20% showed objective responses and about 29% attained disease control. Study conclusions and caveats: Tumor-origin TCR clones grew in blood after radiotherapy plus ipilimumab. Dynamics of early blood T cell clones, together with interferon-beta, were reportedly the best predictors of response.

Trimming took 3 bases from V and 6 from J, leaving 9 bases between them. The CDR3 length is 14 residues. The V gene's germline CDR1 is MNHEY and CDR2 SMNVEV (reference sequence). This clone is medium-sized in the sample. Its antigen is not identified. CTLA-4 blockade with ipilimumab, together with focal radiation, was given to patients with chemo-refractory metastatic non-small-cell lung cancer. TCRdb keeps only in-frame clones here, not all; method: immunoSEQ multiplex PCR. The sample gives 35,000 to 40,000 clones, roughly 72% of which show up once; 9.5% to 13% is in the top ten. The J gene is TRBJ1-6, the V gene TRBV27; TRBD1 might be the D (6 bases). Sequences were derived from peripheral blood, sampled from a patient treated with radiotherapy plus ipilimumab. This TCR came from a human donor with non-small cell lung cancer who had stable disease on radiotherapy plus ipilimumab. Here the CDR3 DNA reads TGTGCCAGCAGTTTTGACAGGTTTAATTCACCCCTCCACTTT. It specifies CASSFDRFNSPLHF.